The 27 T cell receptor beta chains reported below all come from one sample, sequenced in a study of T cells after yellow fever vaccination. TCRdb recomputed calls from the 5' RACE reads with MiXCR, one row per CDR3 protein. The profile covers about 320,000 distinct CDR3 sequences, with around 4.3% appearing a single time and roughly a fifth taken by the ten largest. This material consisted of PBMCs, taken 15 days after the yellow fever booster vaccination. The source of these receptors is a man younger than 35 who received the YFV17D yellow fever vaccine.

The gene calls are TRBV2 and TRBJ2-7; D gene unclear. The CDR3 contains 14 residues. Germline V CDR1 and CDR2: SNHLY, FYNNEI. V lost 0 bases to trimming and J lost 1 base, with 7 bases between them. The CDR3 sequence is CASSEAARSYEQYV. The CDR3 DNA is TGTGCCAGCAGTGAAGCGGCCAGATCCTACGAGCAGTACGTC.

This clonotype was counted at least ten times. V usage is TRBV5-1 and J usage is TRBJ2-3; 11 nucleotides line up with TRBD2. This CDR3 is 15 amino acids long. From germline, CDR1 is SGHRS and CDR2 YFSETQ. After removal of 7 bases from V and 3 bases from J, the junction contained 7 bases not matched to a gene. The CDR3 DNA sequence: TGCGCCAGCCGAGGACTAGCGGGTACGACAGATACGCAGTATTTT. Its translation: CASRGLAGTTDTQYF.

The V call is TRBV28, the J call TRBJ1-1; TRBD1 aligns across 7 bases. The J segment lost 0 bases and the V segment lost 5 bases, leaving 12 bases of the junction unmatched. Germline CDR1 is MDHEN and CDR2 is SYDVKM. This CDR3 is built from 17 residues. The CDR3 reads CASSTPGQSFMNTEAFF. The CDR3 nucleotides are TGTGCCAGCAGTACCCCGGGACAGAGCTTCATGAACACTGAAGCTTTCTTT.

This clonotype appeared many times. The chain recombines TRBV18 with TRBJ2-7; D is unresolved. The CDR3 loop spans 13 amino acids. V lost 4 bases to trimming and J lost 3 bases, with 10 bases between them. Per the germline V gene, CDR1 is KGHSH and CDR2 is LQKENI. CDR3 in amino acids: CASSLSQVYEQYV. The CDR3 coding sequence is TGTGCCAGCTCACTAAGCCAGGTCTACGAGCAGTACGTC.

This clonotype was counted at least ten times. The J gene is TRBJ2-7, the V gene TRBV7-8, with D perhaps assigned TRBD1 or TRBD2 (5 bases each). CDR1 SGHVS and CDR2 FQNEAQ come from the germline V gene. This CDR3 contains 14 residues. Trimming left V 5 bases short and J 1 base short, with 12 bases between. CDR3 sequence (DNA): TGTGCCAGCAGCGCGACAGCGGCGTCCTACGAGCAGTACTTC. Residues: CASSATAASYEQYF.

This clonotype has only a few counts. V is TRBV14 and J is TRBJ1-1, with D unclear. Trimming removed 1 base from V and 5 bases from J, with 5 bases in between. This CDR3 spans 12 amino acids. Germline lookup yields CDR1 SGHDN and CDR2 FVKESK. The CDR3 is CASSQVLTEAFF. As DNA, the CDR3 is TGTGCCAGCAGCCAAGTTCTAACTGAAGCTTTCTTT.

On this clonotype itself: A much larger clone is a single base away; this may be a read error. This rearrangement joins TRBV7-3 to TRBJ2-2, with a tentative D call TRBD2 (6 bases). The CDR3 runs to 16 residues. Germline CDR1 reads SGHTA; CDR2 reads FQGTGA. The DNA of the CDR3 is TGTGCCAGCAGCTTAACTTTGGCGGGTTACACCGGGGAGGTGTTTTTT. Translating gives CASSLTLAGYTGEVFF.

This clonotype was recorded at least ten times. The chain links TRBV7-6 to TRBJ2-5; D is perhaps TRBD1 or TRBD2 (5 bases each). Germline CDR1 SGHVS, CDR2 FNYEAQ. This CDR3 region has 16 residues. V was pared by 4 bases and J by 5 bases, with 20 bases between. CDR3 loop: CASSSPPDGTGETQYF. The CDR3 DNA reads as TGTGCCAGCAGCTCGCCCCCCGACGGGACCGGGGAGACCCAGTACTTC.

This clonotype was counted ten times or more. The CDR3 spells CASSLYRDNQPQHF. DNA for the CDR3: TGTGCCAGCAGCTTGTACAGGGACAATCAGCCCCAGCATTTT. The chain employs TRBV5-8 and TRBJ1-5; perhaps TRBD1 as D (6 bases). The germline V gene encodes CDR1 SGHTS and CDR2 YDEGEE. The germline V and J ends were trimmed by 1 base and 3 bases, with 8 bases remaining between them. This CDR3 has 14 residues.

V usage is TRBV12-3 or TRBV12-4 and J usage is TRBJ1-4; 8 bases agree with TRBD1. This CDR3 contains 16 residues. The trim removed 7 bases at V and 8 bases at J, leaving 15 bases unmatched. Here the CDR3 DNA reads TGTGCCAGCACTGGACGCGGAGGACAGGGCGGCGAAAAACTGTTTTTT. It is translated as CASTGRGGQGGEKLFF.

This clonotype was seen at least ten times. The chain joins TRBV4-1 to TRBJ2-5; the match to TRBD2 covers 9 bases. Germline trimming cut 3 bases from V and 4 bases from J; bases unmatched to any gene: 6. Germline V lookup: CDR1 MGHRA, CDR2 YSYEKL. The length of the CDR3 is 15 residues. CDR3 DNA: TGCGCCAGCAGCCAGCAGCGGGGGGCCGGAGAGACCCAGTACTTC. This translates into CASSQQRGAGETQYF.

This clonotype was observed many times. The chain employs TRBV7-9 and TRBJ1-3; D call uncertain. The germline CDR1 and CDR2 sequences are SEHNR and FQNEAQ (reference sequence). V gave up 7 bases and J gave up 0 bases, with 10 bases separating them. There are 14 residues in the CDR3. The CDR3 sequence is CASTPDYSGNTIYF. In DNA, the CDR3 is TGTGCCAGCACCCCCGACTACTCTGGAAACACCATATATTTT.

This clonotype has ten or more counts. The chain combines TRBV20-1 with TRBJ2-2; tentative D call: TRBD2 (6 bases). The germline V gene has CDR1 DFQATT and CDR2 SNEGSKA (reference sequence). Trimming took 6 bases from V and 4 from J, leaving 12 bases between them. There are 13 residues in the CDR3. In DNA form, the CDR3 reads TGCAGTGCAGTTGGAGGGATCACCGGGGAGCTGTTTTTT. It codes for CSAVGGITGELFF.

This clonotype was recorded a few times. The CDR3 loop is CASSLPVSRDRGPQETQYF. The DNA for the CDR3 is TGTGCCAGCAGCTTACCCGTGTCCCGGGACAGGGGCCCCCAAGAGACCCAGTACTTC. J is TRBJ2-5 and V is TRBV7-9, with TRBD1 matching over 10 bases. V trimming: 2 bases; J trimming: 1 base; junction bases outside the gene matches: 13. Germline CDR1 SEHNR, CDR2 FQNEAQ (reference sequence). This CDR3 comprises 19 residues.

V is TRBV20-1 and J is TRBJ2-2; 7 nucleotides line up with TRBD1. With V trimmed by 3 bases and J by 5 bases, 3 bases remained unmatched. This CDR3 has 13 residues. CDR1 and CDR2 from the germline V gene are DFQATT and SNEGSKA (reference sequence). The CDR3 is CSARDRMTGELFF. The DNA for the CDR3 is TGCAGTGCTAGGGACAGGATGACCGGGGAGCTGTTTTTT.

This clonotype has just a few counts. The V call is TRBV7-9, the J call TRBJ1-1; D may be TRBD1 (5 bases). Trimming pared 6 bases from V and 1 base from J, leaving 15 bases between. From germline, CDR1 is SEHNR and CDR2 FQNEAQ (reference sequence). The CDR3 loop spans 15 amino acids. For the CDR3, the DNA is TGTGCCAGCAGACTCTTGGGTAGGGGGAACACTGAAGCTTTCTTT. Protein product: CASRLLGRGNTEAFF.

The DNA for the CDR3 is TGTGCCAGCAGCCCCGACAGGGCTGGCATTCAGTACTTC. Translated: CASSPDRAGIQYF. V usage is TRBV12-3 or TRBV12-4 and J usage is TRBJ2-4, with 7 bases identical to TRBD1. V lost 6 bases and J lost 9; bases outside the gene matches: 8. This CDR3 has 13 amino acids.

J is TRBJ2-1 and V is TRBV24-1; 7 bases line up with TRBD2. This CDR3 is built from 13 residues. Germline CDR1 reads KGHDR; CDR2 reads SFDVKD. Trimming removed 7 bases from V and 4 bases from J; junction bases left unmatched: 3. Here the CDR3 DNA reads TGTGCCACCAGCAACGGGGGGTACAATGAGCAGTTCTTC. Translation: CATSNGGYNEQFF.

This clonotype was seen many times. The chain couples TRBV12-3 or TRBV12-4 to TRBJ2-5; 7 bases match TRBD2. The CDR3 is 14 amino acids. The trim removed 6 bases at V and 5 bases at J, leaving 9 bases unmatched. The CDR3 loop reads CASRDVGGSETQYF. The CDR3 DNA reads TGTGCCAGCAGGGACGTGGGGGGGTCGGAGACCCAGTACTTC.

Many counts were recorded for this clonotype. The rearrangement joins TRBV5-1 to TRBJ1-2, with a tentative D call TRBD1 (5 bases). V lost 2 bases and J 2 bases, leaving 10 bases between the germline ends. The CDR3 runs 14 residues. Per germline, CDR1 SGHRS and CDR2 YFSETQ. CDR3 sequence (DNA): TGCGCCAGCAGCTTTCGGGACTTCAACTATGGCTACACCTTC. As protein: CASSFRDFNYGYTF.

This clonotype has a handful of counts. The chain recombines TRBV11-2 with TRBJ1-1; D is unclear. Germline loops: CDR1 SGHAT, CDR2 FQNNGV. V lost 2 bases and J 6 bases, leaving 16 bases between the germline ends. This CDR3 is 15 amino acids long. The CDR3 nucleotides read TGTGCCAGCAGCTTAAACAAACCAGGCGGCGCTGAAGCTTTCTTT. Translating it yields CASSLNKPGGAEAFF.

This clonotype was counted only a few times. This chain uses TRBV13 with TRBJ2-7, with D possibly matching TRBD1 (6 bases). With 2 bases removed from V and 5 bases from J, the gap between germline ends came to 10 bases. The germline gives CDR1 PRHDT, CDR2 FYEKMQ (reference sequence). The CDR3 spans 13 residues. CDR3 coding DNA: TGTGCCAGCAGCTTAAGGGGGTGGGACGAGCAGTACTTC. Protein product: CASSLRGWDEQYF.

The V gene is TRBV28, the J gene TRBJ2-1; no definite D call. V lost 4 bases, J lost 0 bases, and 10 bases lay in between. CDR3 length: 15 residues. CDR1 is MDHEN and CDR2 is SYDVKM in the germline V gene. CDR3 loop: CASSSTLSSYNEQFF. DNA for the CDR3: TGTGCCAGCAGTTCGACATTAAGCTCCTACAATGAGCAGTTCTTC.

CDR3 in amino acids: CASSPSTGKGTGELFF. CDR3 coding DNA: TGTGCCAGCAGCCCTTCGACAGGGAAAGGTACCGGGGAGCTGTTTTTT. The gene calls are TRBV11-1 and TRBJ2-2; 7 nucleotides line up with TRBD1. The CDR3 spans 16 residues. Trimming took 5 bases from V and 5 from J; bases not matched to a gene: 11. Looked up from germline, CDR1 is SGHAT and CDR2 is FQDESV (reference sequence).

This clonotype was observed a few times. The CDR3 spells CASSYRPGEYQPQHF. In DNA, the CDR3 is TGTGCCAGCAGCTACCGTCCGGGGGAATATCAGCCCCAGCATTTT. The chain carries TRBV5-5 and TRBJ1-5, with D possibly matching TRBD1 (5 bases). Germline CDR1 is SGHKS and CDR2 is YYEKEE (reference sequence). Trimming removed 3 bases from V and 5 bases from J, with 15 bases in between. The CDR3 runs to 15 residues.

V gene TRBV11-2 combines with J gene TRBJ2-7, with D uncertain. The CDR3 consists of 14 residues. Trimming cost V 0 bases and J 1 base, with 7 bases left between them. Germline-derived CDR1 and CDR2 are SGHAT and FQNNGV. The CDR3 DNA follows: TGTGCCAGCAGCTTAGAACCGGGTTCCTACGAGCAGTACGTC. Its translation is CASSLEPGSYEQYV.

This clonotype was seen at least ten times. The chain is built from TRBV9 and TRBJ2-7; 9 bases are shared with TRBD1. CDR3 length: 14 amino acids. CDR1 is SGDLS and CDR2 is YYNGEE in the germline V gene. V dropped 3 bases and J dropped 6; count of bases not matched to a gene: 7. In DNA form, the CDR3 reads TGTGCCAGCAGCGAAGGGGACAGGGTATTCGAGCAGTACTTC. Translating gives CASSEGDRVFEQYF. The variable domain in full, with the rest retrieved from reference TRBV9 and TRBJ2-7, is DSGVTQTPKHLITATGQRVTLRCSPRSGDLSVYWYQQSLDQGLQFLIQYYNGEERAKGNILERFSAQQFPDLHSELNLSSLELGDSALYFCASSEGDRVFEQYFGPGTRLTVT.